The clone carrying this TCR beta chain was observed a few times. Its cognate antigen is unknown. Trimming pared 0 bases from V and 6 bases from J, leaving 18 bases between. CDR1 LGHDT and CDR2 YNNKEL come from the germline V gene (reference sequence). The CDR3 length is 16 residues. Source material for PBMCs was more than 7.5 ml fresh peripheral blood. This sample stems from a study of T cells in Graves' hyperthyroidism and ophthalmopathy. Background on the study: Peripheral blood samples were taken at initial diagnosis, prior to any treatment. Notes on the study in general: The majority of expanded thyroid clonotypes above 0.001 also appeared in blood. The model's output predicted ophthalmopathy at a median of 6.5 months prior to onset.

TCR beta CDR3 region amplification was performed from RNA transcripts. The HTBI primer set drove a first-round RT-PCR of the TCR CDR3. TCRdb re-analysed the multiplex PCR reads in MiXCR, keeping a single row per CDR3 protein. The sample contains 330,000 or so distinct CDR3 sequences, around a sixth of which appear only once. The source of this sequence is a woman aged 40 to 55 with Graves' ophthalmopathy. The chain uses TRBV3-1 and TRBJ2-7; D remains ambiguous. The sample consisted of blood. In DNA, the CDR3 is TGTGCCAGCAGCCAAGAATTGGTGTCCCCACTGCGCGAGCAGTACTTC. Translating it yields CASSQELVSPLREQYF.